The source of this T cell receptor (beta chain) is a study of beta chain features in type 1 diabetes. Expressed TCRB transcripts were sequenced after all isolated RNA was converted to cDNA. The table came from immunoSEQ multiplex PCR; TCRdb's copy has only in-frame clones and leaves some out. The profile shows 200,000 to 300,000 clones, 25% to 35% of them singletons. The CDR3 loop spans 14 amino acids. Germline V gene sequence: CDR1 LNHNV, CDR2 YYDKDF (reference sequence). V was shortened by 3 bases and J by 10 bases, with 16 bases between the two germline ends. The sample comprised central memory CD4+ T cells from blood. The clonotype originates from a man between 25 and 39 years old in good health. The rearrangement uses TRBV15 and TRBJ2-1; maybe TRBD2 (6 bases). CDR3 DNA: TGTGCCACCAGCAGTCGCGGGGCCGCGAGAGAGCAGTTCTTC. It specifies CATSSRGAAREQFF.